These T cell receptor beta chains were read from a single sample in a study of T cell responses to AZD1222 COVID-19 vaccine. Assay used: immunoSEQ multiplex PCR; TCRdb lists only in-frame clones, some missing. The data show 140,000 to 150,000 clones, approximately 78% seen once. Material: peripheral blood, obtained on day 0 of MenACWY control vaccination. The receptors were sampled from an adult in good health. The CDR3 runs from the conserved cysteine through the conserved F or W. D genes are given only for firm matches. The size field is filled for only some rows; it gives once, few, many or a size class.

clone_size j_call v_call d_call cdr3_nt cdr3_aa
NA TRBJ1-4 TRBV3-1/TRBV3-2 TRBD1 TGTGCCAGCAGCCTAGGGGACAGTGAAAAACTGTTTTTT CASSLGDSEKLFF
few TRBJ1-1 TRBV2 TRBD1 TGTGCCAGCAGGGACAGGGGATCGGTGGCTGAAGCTTTCTTT CASRDRGSVAEAFF
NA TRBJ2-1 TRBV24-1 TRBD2 TGTGCCACCAGACCCCCTGCGGGGGGCCACAATGAGCAGTTCTTC CATRPPAGGHNEQFF
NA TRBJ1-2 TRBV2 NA TGTGCCAGCATTGACAGTCCAGTTTATGGCTACACCTTC CASIDSPVYGYTF
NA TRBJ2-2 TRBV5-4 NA TGTGCCAGCAGCCCAGGGATCCTGAACACCGGGGAGCTGTTTTTT CASSPGILNTGELFF
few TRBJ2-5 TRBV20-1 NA TGCAGTGTAATCCAAGAGACCCAGTACTTC CSVIQETQYF
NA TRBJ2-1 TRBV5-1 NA TGCGCCAGCAGCGCCGGGACTGGATACAATGAGCAGTTCTTC CASSAGTGYNEQFF
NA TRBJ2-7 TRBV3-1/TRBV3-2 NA TGTGCCAGCAGCCAAGGAGGGGGGGGACACTACGAGCAGTACTTC CASSQGGGGHYEQYF
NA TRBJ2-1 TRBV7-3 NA TGTGCCAGCAGCCCATCGGGACGTAATGAGCAGTTCTTC CASSPSGRNEQFF
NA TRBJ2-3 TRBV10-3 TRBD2 TGTGCCATCAGTACTAGCGGGGGGGCAGGAGATACGCAGTATTTT CAISTSGGAGDTQYF
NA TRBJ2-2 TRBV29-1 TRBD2 TGCAGCGTGAGCACCGGGACTAGCGTCACCGGGGAGCTGTTTTTT CSVSTGTSVTGELFF
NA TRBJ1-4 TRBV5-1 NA TGCGCCAGCAGCATTGGGACCGATACAACTAATGAAAAACTGTTTTTT CASSIGTDTTNEKLFF
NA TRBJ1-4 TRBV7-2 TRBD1 TGTGCCAGCAGCTCCGGGACAGGGAATGAAAAACTGTTTTTT CASSSGTGNEKLFF
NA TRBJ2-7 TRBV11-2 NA TGTGCCAGCAGCGAGGCTGCGGAGAGCTCCTACGAGCAGTACTTC CASSEAAESSYEQYF
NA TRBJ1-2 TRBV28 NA TGTGCCAGCAGTTTAACGGGGGCGGTTTCTGGCTACACCTTC CASSLTGAVSGYTF
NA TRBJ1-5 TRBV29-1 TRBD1 TGCAGCGTCATGACAGGGGGCAATCAGCCCCAGCATTTT CSVMTGGNQPQHF
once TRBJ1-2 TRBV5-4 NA TGTGCCAGCAGCCTCGACAGATCCTATGGCTACACCTTC CASSLDRSYGYTF
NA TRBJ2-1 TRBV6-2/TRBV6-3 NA TGTGCCAGCAGTTCCCCCGGGGCTTATATCAATGAGCAGTTCTTC CASSSPGAYINEQFF
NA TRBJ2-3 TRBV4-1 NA TGCGCCAGCAGCCATTTGCAAGGCACAGATACGCAGTATTTT CASSHLQGTDTQYF
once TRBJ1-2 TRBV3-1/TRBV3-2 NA TGTGCCAGCAGCCTAGGTAGGAGGTCGACTCAGAGTGATGGCTACACCTTC CASSLGRRSTQSDGYTF
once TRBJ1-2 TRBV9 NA TGTGCCAGCAGCGCCCGGGGGGCAGCCCCCTTAACTTATGGCTACACCTTC CASSARGAAPLTYGYTF
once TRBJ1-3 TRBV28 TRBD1 TGTGCCAGCAGTACCACAGGGGAAGCCTCCCGAAACACCATATATTTT CASSTTGEASRNTIYF
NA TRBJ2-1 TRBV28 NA TGTGCCAGCAGTTTAGGGGGGCCCTACAATGAGCAGTTCTTC CASSLGGPYNEQFF
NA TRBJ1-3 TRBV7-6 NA TGTGCCAGCAGTATTAGGACGCCTAGCTCTGGAAACACCATATATTTT CASSIRTPSSGNTIYF
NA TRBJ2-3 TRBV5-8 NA TGTGCCAGCCATATGAAATCCACAGATACGCAGTATTTT CASHMKSTDTQYF
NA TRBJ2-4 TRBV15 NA TGTGCCACCAGCAGAGATTCTGCGGGGGCGCGGGTAAACATTCAGTACTTC CATSRDSAGARVNIQYF
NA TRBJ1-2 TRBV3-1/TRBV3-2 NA TGTGCCAGCAGCCAACAGCAAAACTATGGCTACACCTTC CASSQQQNYGYTF
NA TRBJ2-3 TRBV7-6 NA TGTGCCAGCAGCTTAGGAGGGACTTCGACAGATACGCAGTATTTT CASSLGGTSTDTQYF
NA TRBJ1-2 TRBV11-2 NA TGTGCCAGCAGCTCCGGGGGAGGAGGAAACTATGGCTACACCTTC CASSSGGGGNYGYTF
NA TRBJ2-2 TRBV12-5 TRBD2 TGTGCTAGTGGTTCCTGGACTAGCGGGGGGCCCCGGGGCACCGGGGAGCTGTTTTTT CASGSWTSGGPRGTGELFF
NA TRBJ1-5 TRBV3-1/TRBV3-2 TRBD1 TGTGCCAGCAGCCAGACAGGGGGCATTCGTAGCAATCAGCCCCAGCATTTT CASSQTGGIRSNQPQHF
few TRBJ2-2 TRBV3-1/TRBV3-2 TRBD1 TGTGCCAGCCGGACAGGGCCCGGGGAGCTGTTTTTT CASRTGPGELFF
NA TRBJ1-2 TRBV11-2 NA TGTGCCAGCAGCTTAGTTGAGATTAACTATGGCTACACCTTC CASSLVEINYGYTF
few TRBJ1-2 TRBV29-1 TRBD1 TGCAGCGTTGACCGGACAGGCTATGGCTACACCTTC CSVDRTGYGYTF
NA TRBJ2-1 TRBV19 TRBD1 TGTGCCAGTAGTATAGCCCTCGGGACAGGGGGCAGGAATGAGCAGTTCTTC CASSIALGTGGRNEQFF
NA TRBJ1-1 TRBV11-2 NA TGTGCCAGCAGCTTCAGGGACACTGAAGCTTTCTTT CASSFRDTEAFF
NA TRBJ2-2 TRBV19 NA TGTGCCAGTAGTTCCCGGGACACCCGGACCGGGGAGCTGTTTTTT CASSSRDTRTGELFF
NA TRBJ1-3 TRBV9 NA TGTGCCAGCAGCCTCGATGGAAACACCATATATTTT CASSLDGNTIYF
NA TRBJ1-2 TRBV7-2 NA TGTGCCAGCAGCTCGGACGGGAAGTACTCCTATGGCTACACCTTC CASSSDGKYSYGYTF
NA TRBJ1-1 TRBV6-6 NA TGTGCCAGCAGTCCCACCGGGGGAATCGGTGAAGCTTTCTTT CASSPTGGIGEAFF
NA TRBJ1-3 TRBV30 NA TGTGCCTGTGGAACAGGGCCCTCTGGAAACACCATATATTTT CACGTGPSGNTIYF
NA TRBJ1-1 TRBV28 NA TGTGCCAGCCGGACAGTAAGGGCTGAAGCTTTCTTT CASRTVRAEAFF
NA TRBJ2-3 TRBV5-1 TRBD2 TGCGCCAGCAGCTTGCTAGCGGGGGCACCCACAGATACGCAGTATTTT CASSLLAGAPTDTQYF